The clone carrying this T cell receptor beta chain has just a few counts. Then a second PCR, running roughly 7 to 11 cycles, was carried out with a sample-barcoded 5' primer and a J-beta primer mix. TCRdb reprocessed the 5' RACE reads via MiXCR and lists one record per CDR3 protein. This repertoire shows about 1,400,000 distinct CDR3 sequences, about 43% found once; its top ten account for roughly 7.9%. The source of the sample is a study of blood T cells in healthy people across ages. Overall study: About one barcoded beta molecule per two T cells was captured by template switching.

The sequence was collected from a woman aged 18 to 35 in good health. Sequenced: blood.

CDR3 protein: CASSLSQGVFYGYTF. CDR3 coding DNA: TGCGCCAGCAGCTTGTCCCAGGGTGTTTTCTATGGCTACACCTTC. J is TRBJ1-2 and V is TRBV5-1; a possible D gene is TRBD1 (5 bases). Trimming pared 1 base from V and 4 bases from J, leaving 14 bases between. Germline lookup yields CDR1 SGHRS and CDR2 YFSETQ. CDR3 length: 15 residues.